This entry concerns a single TCR beta chain. A minimum of 6 micrograms of total RNA was extracted per sample. Deletions cut 2 bases from V and 10 bases from J, with 14 bases between. In germline, CDR1 is LNHNV, CDR2 YYDKDF (reference sequence). This CDR3 has 13 residues. This specimen comes from a study of blood T cells in healthy people across ages. A sample-barcoded 5' primer and a J-beta primer mix were used in a second PCR of roughly 7 to 11 cycles. TCRdb ran MiXCR on the 5' RACE reads and lists one entry per CDR3 protein. The repertoire holds 850,000 to 1,100,000 distinct CDR3 sequences, with around two fifths as singletons.

This sequence joins TRBV15 and TRBJ1-1, with TRBD1 as a possible D gene (5 bases). This sequence was found in a man younger than 35 in good health. Sequencing used blood. This chain's CDR3 is CATSRSSGDAAFF. CDR3 DNA sequence: TGTGCCACCAGCAGATCTTCGGGGGACGCAGCTTTCTTT.